This T cell receptor beta chain was profiled in a study of OX40 agonist ivuxolimab in advanced cancers. Study information: An agonistic human IgG2 monoclonal antibody against OX40 (CD134) was given.

TCRdb's table, derived via immunoSEQ multiplex PCR, lists solely in-frame clones and lacks some. Among approximately 100,000 clones listed, around nine tenths were seen once. J lost 5 bases, V lost 5 bases, and 9 bases had no gene match. From germline, CDR1 is SGHAT and CDR2 FQNNGV. The CDR3 is 15 amino acids. This clonotype originated in an adult with an advanced solid tumor such as melanoma, head and neck, liver or kidney cancer. The chain uses TRBV11-2 and TRBJ2-5; 9 positions agree with TRBD1. The sample consisted of CD4+ or CD8+ T cells sorted from blood, taken in a trial of the OX40 agonist ivuxolimab. CDR3 in DNA: TGTGCCAGCAGCGCCGGGACAGGGCGGAGCGAGACCCAGTACTTC. It yields the protein CASSAGTGRSETQYF.